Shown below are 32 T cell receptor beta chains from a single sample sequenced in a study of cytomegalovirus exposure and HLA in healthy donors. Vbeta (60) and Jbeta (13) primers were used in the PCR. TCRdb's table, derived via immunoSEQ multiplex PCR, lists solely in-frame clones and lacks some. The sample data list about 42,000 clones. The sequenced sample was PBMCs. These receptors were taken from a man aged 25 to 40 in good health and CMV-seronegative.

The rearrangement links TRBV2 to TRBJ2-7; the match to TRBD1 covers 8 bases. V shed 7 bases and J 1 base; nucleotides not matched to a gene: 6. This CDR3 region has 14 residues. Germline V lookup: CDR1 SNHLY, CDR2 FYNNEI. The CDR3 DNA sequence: TGTGCCAGCATAGGTAGGACAGGGTCCTACGAGCAGTACTTC. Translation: CASIGRTGSYEQYF.

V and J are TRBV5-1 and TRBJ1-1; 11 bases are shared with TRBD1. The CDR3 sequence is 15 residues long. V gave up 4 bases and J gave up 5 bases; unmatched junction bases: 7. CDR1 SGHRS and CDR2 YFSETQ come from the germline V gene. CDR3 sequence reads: CASSTGQGAVTEAFF. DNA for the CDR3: TGCGCCAGCAGCACCGGACAGGGGGCGGTTACTGAAGCTTTCTTT.

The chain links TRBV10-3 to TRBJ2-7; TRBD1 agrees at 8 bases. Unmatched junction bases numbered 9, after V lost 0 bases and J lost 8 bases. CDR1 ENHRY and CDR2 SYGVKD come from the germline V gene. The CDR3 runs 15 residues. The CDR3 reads CAISESPGQVPQQYF. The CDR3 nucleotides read TGTGCCATCAGTGAGTCACCGGGACAGGTCCCACAGCAGTACTTC.

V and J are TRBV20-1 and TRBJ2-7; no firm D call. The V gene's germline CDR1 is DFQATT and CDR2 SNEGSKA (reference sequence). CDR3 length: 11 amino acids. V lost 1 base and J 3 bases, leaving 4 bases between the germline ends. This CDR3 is CSARAVYEQYF. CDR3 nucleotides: TGCAGTGCTAGAGCAGTCTACGAGCAGTACTTC.

The CDR3, as DNA: TGTGCCAGTAGTCCGGGACAGGGGGCGACGCAGTACTTC. It translates to CASSPGQGATQYF. J is TRBJ2-7 and V is TRBV19; the match to TRBD1 covers 12 bases. V dropped 5 bases and J dropped 9; count of bases not matched to a gene: 5. The CDR3 runs 13 residues. Germline V CDR1 and CDR2: LNHDA, SQIVND (reference sequence).

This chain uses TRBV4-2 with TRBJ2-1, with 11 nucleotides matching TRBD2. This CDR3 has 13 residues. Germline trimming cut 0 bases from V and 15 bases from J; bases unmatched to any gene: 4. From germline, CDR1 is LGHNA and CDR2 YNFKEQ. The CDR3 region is CASSQDLAGGGFF. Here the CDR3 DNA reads TGTGCCAGCAGCCAAGATTTAGCGGGAGGGGGGTTCTTC.

The CDR3: CASSLPSGQGETQYF. CDR3 nucleotides: TGTGCCAGCAGTCTCCCCTCTGGACAGGGAGAGACCCAGTACTTC. The chain combines TRBV6-4 with TRBJ2-5; TRBD1 agrees at 8 bases. CDR1 MRHNA and CDR2 SNTAGT come from the germline V gene. The length of the CDR3 is 15 residues. V trimming: 5 bases; J trimming: 4 bases; junction bases outside the gene matches: 9.

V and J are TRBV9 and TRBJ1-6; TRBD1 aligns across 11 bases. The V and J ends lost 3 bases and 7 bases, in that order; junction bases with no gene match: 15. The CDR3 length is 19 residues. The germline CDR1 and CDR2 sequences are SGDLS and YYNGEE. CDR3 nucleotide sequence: TGTGCCAGCAGCGAGGGGACGGAAGGACAGGGGGCCCGAAATTCACCCCTCCACTTT. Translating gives CASSEGTEGQGARNSPLHF.

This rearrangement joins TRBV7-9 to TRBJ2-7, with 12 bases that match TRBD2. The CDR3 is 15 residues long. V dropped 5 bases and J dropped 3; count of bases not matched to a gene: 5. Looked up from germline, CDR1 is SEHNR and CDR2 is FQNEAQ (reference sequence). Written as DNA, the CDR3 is TGTGCCAGCAGCGGACTAGCGGGACCTCGCTACGAGCAGTACTTC. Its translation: CASSGLAGPRYEQYF.

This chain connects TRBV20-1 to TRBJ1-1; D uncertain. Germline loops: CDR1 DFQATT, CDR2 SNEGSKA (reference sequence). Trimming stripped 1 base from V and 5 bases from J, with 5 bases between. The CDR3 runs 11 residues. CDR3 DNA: TGCAGTGCTAGAGGAGGGACTGAAGCTTTCTTT. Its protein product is CSARGGTEAFF.

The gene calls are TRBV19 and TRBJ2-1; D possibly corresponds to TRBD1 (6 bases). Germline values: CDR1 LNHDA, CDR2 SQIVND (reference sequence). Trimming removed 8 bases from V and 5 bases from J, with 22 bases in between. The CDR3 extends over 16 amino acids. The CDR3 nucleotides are TGTGCCAGTTCCTCAGGGGAATGGTCGGCGGACAATGAGCAGTTCTTC. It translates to CASSSGEWSADNEQFF.

CDR3 in amino acids: CASSQVEDYGYTF. CDR3 in DNA: TGCGCCAGCAGCCAAGTGGAGGACTATGGCTACACCTTC. The chain has TRBV4-3 and TRBJ1-2; D is uncertain. Between the trimmed V and J ends, which lost 1 base and 3 bases, there was a span of 6 bases. Germline CDR1 reads LGHNA; CDR2 reads YSLEER. The CDR3 has 13 residues.

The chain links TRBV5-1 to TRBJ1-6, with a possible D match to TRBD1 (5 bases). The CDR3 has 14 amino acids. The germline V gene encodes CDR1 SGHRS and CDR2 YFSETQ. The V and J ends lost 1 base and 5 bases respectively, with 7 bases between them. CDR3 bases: TGCGCCAGCAGCTTGTTACAGGATAATTCACCCCTCCACTTT. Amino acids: CASSLLQDNSPLHF.

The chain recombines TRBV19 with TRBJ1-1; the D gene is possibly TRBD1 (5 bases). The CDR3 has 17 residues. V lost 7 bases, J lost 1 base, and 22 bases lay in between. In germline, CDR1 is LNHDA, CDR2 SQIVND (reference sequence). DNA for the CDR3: TGTGCCAGTACCGGGGGATCGACAGCCCCTCAGAACACTGAAGCTTTCTTT. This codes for CASTGGSTAPQNTEAFF.

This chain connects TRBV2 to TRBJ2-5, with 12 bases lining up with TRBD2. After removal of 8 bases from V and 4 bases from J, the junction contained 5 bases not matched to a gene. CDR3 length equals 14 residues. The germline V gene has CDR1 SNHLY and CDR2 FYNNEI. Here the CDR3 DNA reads TGTGCCAGCCCGAGGGGACTAGCGGGAGAGACCCAGTACTTC. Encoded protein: CASPRGLAGETQYF.

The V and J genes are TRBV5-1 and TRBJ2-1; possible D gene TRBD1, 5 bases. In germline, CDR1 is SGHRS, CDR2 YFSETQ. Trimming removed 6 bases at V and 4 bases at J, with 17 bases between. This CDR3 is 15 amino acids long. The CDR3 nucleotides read TGCGCCAGCACTACGACAGCCACCTTTTACAATGAGCAGTTCTTC. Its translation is CASTTTATFYNEQFF.

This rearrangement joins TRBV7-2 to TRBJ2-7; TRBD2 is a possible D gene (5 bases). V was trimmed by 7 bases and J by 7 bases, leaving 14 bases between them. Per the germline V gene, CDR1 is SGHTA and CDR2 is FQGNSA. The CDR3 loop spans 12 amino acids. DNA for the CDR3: TGTGCCAGCACCCTCCCCGGGGAGGAGCAGTACTTC. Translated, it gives CASTLPGEEQYF.

The CDR3: CASSLTASGTVTDTQYF. The CDR3 DNA follows: TGTGCCAGCAGTTTAACGGCTAGCGGGACGGTCACAGATACGCAGTATTTT. The rearrangement joins TRBV28 to TRBJ2-3, with TRBD2 matching 9 bases. In germline, CDR1 is MDHEN, CDR2 SYDVKM. The length of the CDR3 is 17 residues. Losses at the gene ends were 2 bases for V and 2 bases for J; bases not matched to a gene: 8.

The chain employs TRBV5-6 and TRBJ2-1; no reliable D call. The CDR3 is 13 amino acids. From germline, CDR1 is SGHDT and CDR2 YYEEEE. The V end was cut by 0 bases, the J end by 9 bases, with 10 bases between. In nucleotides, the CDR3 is TGTGCCAGCAGCTTGGGGGTTGCAGGTGAGCAGTTCTTC. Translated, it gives CASSLGVAGEQFF.

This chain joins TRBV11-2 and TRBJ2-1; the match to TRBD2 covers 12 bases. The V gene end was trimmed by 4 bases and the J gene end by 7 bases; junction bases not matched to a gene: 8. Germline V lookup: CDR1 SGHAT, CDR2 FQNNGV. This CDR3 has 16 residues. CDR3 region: CASSSPTSGSQNEQFF. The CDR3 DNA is TGTGCCAGCAGCTCCCCGACTAGCGGGAGTCAAAATGAGCAGTTCTTC.

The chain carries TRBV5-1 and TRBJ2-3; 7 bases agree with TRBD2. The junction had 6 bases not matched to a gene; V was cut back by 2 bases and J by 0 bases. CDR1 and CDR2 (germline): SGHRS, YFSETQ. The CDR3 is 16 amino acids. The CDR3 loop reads CASSFWGRASTDTQYF. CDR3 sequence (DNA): TGCGCCAGCAGCTTTTGGGGGAGGGCTAGCACAGATACGCAGTATTTT. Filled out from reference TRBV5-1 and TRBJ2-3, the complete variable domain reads KAGVTQTPRYLIKTRGQQVTLSCSPISGHRSVSWYQQTPGQGLQFLFEYFSETQRNKGNFPGRFSGRQFSNSRSEMNVSTLELGDSALYLCASSFWGRASTDTQYFGPGTRLTVL.

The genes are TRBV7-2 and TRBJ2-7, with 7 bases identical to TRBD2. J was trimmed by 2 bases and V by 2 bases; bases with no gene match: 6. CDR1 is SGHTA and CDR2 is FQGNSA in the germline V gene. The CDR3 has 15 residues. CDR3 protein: CASSLRRGSAYEQYF. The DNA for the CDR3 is TGTGCCAGCAGCTTACGACGCGGGAGCGCCTACGAGCAGTACTTC.

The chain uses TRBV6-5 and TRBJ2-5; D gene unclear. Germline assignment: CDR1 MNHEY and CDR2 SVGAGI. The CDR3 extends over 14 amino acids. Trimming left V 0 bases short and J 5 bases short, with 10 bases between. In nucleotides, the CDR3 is TGTGCCAGCAGTTACTCCCTAGGAGTGGAGACCCAGTACTTC. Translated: CASSYSLGVETQYF.

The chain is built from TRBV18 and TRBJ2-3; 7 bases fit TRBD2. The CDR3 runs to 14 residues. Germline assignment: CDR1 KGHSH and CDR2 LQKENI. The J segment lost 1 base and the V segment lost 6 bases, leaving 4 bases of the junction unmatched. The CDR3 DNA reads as TGTGCCAGCTCTCCAGCGGGGCGCACAGATACGCAGTATTTT. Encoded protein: CASSPAGRTDTQYF.

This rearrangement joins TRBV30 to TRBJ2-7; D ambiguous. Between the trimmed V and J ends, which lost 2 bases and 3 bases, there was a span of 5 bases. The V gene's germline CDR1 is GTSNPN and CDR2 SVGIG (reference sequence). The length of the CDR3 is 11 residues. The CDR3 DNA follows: TGTGCCTGGAGTTTCCGCTACGAGCAGTACTTC. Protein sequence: CAWSFRYEQYF.

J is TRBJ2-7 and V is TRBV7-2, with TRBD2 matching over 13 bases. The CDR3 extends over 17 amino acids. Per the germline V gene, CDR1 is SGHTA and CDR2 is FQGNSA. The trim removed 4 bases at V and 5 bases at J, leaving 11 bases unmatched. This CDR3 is CASSSGLAGDPLHEQYF. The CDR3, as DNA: TGTGCCAGCAGCTCCGGACTAGCGGGGGACCCTCTTCACGAGCAGTACTTC.

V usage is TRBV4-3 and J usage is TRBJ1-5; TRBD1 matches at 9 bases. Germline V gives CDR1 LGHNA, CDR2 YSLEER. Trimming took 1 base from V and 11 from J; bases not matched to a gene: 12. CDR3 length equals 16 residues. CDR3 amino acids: CASSQVTGTGSEAQHF. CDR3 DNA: TGCGCCAGCAGCCAAGTTACCGGGACAGGGAGTGAAGCCCAGCATTTT.

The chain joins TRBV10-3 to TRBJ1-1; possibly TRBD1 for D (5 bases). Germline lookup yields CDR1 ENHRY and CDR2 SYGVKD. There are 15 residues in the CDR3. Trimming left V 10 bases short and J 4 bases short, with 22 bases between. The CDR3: CATRRPLDSITEAFF. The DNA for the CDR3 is TGTGCCACCAGGAGGCCCTTAGACAGTATCACTGAAGCTTTCTTT.

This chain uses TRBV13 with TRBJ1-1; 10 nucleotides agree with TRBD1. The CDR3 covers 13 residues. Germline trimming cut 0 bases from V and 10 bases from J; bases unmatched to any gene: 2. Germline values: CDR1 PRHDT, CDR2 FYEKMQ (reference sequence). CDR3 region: CASSLGTGGRAFF. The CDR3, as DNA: TGTGCCAGCAGCTTAGGGACAGGGGGCAGAGCTTTCTTT.

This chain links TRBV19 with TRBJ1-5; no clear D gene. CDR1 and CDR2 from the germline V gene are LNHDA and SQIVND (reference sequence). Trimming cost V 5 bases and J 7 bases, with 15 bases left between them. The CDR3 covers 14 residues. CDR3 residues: CASSPREGGQPQHF. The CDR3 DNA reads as TGTGCCAGTAGTCCCAGAGAGGGAGGGCAGCCCCAGCATTTT. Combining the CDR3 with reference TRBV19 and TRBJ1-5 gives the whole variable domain DGGITQSPKYLFRKEGQNVTLSCEQNLNHDAMYWYRQDPGQGLRLIYYSQIVNDFQKGDIAEGYSVSREKKESFPLTVTSAQKNPTAFYLCASSPREGGQPQHFGDGTRLSIL.

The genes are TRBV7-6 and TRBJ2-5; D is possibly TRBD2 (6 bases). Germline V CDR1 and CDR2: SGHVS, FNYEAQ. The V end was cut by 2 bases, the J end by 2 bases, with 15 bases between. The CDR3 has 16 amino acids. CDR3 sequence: CASSLYRAGGQETQYF. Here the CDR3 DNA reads TGTGCCAGCAGCTTATATCGAGCGGGTGGGCAAGAGACCCAGTACTTC.

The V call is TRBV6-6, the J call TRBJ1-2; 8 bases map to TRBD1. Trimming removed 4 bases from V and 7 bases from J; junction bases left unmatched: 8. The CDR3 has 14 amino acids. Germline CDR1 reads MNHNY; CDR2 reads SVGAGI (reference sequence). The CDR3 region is CASSLKGQGAGYTF. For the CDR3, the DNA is TGTGCCAGCAGTTTAAAAGGACAGGGAGCTGGCTACACCTTC.